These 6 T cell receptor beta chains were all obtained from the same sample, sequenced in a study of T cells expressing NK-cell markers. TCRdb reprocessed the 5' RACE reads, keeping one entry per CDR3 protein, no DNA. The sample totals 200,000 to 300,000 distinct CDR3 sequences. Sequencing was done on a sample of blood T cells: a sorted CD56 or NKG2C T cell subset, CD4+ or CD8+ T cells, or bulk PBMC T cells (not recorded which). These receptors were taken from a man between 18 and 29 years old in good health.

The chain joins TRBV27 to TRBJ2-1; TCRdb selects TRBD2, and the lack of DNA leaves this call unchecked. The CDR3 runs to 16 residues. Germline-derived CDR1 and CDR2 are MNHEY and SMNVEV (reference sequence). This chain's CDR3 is CASSQSSGGSYNEQFF.

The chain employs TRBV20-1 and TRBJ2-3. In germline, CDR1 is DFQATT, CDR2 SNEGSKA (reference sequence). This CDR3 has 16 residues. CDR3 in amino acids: CSARDQSVGNTDTQYF.

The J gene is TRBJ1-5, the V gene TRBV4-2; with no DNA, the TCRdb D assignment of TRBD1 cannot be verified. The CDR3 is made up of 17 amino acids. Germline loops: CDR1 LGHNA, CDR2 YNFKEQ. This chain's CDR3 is CASSHGTGDISNQPQHF.

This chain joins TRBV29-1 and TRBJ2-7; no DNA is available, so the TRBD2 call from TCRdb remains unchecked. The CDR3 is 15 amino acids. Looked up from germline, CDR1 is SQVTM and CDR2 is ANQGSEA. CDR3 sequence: CSVEWGLAGANGQYF.

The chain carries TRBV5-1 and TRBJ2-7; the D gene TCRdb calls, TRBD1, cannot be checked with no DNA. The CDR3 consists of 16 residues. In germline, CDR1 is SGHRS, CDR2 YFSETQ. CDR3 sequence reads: CASRPTSQAGAYEQYF.

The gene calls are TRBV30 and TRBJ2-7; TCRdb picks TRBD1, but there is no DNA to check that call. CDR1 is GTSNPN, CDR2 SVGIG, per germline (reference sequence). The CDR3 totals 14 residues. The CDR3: CAWSGGHPSGEQYF.